This entry is about one T cell receptor beta chain. These data come from a study of OX40 agonist ivuxolimab in advanced cancers. Overall study: Hepatocellular carcinoma, melanoma, renal cell or head and neck cancer affected the dose-escalation patients.

The assay was immunoSEQ multiplex PCR, and TCRdb's table has in-frame clones only and misses some. The sample comprises tens of thousands of clones, about 89% of which are singletons, and approximately 0.78% rests with the top ten. Germline values: CDR1 SGHAT, CDR2 FQNNGV. This CDR3 has 15 residues. Between the trimmed V and J ends, which lost 4 bases and 4 bases, there was a span of 16 bases. This sequence originates from an adult with an advanced solid tumor such as melanoma, head and neck, liver or kidney cancer. This chain links TRBV11-2 with TRBJ2-5, with D maybe TRBD1 (6 bases). This sample comprised CD4+ or CD8+ T cells sorted from blood, obtained in a trial of the OX40 agonist ivuxolimab. CDR3 loop: CASSSGTPVIETQYF. CDR3 bases: TGTGCCAGCAGCTCGGGGACACCCGTTATAGAGACCCAGTACTTC.